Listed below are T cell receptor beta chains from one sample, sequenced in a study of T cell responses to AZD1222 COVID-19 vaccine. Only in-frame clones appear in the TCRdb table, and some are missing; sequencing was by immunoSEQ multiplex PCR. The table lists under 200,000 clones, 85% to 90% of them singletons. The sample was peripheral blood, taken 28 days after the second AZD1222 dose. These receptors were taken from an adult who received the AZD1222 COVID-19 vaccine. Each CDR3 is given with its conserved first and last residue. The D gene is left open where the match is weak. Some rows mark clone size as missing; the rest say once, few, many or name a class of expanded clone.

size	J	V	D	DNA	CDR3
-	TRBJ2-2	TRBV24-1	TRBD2	TGTGCCACCAGCGAAAGAGGGGGACTAGCGGGAATTACCGGGGAGCTGTTTTTT	CATSERGGLAGITGELFF
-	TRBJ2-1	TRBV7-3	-	TGTGCCAGCAGCCGCGGCGGGGTTTACAATGAGCAGTTCTTC	CASSRGGVYNEQFF
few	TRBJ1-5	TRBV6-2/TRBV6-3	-	TGTGCCAGCAGTTACGGCAGGGATCAGCCCCAGCATTTT	CASSYGRDQPQHF
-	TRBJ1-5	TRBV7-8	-	TGTGCCAGCAGCTTAGGGCGTCTTAGAAGCAATCAGCCCCAGCATTTT	CASSLGRLRSNQPQHF
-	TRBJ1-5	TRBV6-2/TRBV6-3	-	TGTGCCAGCAGCCAAAGGGAGAGGATCCCCGGGCAGCCCCAGCATTTT	CASSQRERIPGQPQHF
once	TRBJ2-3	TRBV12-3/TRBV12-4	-	TGTGCCGGAGGCCAGCCGGGCACAGATACGCAGTATTTT	CAGGQPGTDTQYF
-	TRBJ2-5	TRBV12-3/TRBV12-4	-	TGTGCCAGCGGCGCAGCGGCGGGGGAGACCCAGTACTTC	CASGAAAGETQYF
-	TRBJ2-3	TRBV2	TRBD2	TGTGCCAGCAGTGGACCTAGCGGGAGGGTCCCTTTT	CASSGPSGRVPF
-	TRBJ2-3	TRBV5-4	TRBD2	TGTGCCAGCAGCTTGGGCGGGAGGGCCTCCAATACGCAGTATTTT	CASSLGGRASNTQYF
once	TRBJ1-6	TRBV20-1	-	TGCAGTGCTAGTCCCGGGGGCATTCATAATTCACCCCTCCACTTT	CSASPGGIHNSPLHF
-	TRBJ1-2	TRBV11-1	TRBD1	TGTGCCAGCAGCATCAGGGGGGCTGGCTACACCTTC	CASSIRGAGYTF
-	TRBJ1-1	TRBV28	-	TGTGCCAGTAGGTTTACTGAAGCTTTCTTT	CASRFTEAFF
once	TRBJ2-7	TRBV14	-	TGTGCCAGCAGCCAAGAGCAGATGAGGGACACCTCCTACGAGCAGTACTTC	CASSQEQMRDTSYEQYF
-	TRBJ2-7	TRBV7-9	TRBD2	TGTGCCAGCAGCTTAGGAGCGGGAGACCCCGAGCAGTACTTC	CASSLGAGDPEQYF
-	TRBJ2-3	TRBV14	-	TGTGCCAGCAGCCACCCTACGACATTATGGAGCCCAGATACGCAGTATTTT	CASSHPTTLWSPDTQYF
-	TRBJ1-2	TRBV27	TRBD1	TGTGCCAGCAGCGACAGGGCGGGCTACACCTTC	CASSDRAGYTF
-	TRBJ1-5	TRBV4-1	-	TGCGCCAGCAGCCCAGACCCCGGGCGTTTCAATCAGCCCCAGCATTTT	CASSPDPGRFNQPQHF
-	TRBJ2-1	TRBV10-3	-	TGTGCCATCAGTGTAGGGGGCGGGGTCTACAATGAGCAGTTCTTC	CAISVGGGVYNEQFF
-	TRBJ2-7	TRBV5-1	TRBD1	TGCGCCAGCAGCGGGGGGACAGGGATCGACGAGCAGTACTTC	CASSGGTGIDEQYF
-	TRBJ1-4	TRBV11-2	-	TGTGCCAGCAGCTCCGGGACTAGGAGTGAAAAACTGTTTTTT	CASSSGTRSEKLFF
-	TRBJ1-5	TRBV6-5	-	TGTGCCAGCATCCAGGGAAAGGATAGCAATCAGCCCCAGCATTTT	CASIQGKDSNQPQHF
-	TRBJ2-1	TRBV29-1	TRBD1	TGCAGCGTTGGCCCCCGGACAGGCATCAACAATGAGCAGTTCTTC	CSVGPRTGINNEQFF
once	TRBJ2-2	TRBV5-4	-	TGTGCCAGCAGCTCGCTCGCGGGCGCGAACACCGGGGAGCTGTTTTTT	CASSSLAGANTGELFF
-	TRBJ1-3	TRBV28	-	TGTGCCAGCAGTCGGGGCCGCTCTGGAAACACCATATATTTT	CASSRGRSGNTIYF
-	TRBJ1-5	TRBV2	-	TGTGCCAGCAGTGAAGCGGGTCTCAATCAGCCCCAGCATTTT	CASSEAGLNQPQHF
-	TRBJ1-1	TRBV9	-	TGTGCCAGCAGCCGGACACAGGGTAGTATCACTGAAGCTTTCTTT	CASSRTQGSITEAFF
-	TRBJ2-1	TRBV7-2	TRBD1	TGTGCCAGCAGCCCCTGGACAGGGCCCTACAATGAGCAGTTCTTC	CASSPWTGPYNEQFF
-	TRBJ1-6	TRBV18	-	TGTGCCAGCTCACCACCCGGGGGATTGGGCTCACCCCTCCACTTT	CASSPPGGLGSPLHF